Following are 9 T cell receptor beta chains from one sample sequenced in a study of T cells in Graves' hyperthyroidism and ophthalmopathy. TCR beta CDR3 regions were amplified from RNA transcripts. HTBI primers drove first-round RT-PCR of the TCR CDR3. TCRdb independently ran MiXCR on the multiplex PCR reads; one entry per CDR3 protein. There are around 200,000 distinct CDR3 sequences in the sample; 15% to 20% occur only once, and about two fifths lies in the top ten. Material: blood. All receptors come from a man in his forties with Graves' hyperthyroidism.

This clonotype was counted many times. The chain employs TRBV12-3 or TRBV12-4 and TRBJ1-3; D is possibly TRBD1 (6 bases). The V end was cut by 3 bases, the J end by 1 base, with 10 bases between. This CDR3 is 15 amino acids long. The CDR3 sequence is CASSFGRGSGNTIYF. In DNA, the CDR3 is TGTGCCAGCAGTTTCGGCAGGGGATCTGGAAACACCATATATTTT.

This clonotype was detected ten times or more. The chain has TRBV10-2 and TRBJ2-3; unclear D gene. The CDR3 covers 12 residues. V dropped 3 bases and J dropped 6 bases, with 7 bases sitting between them. CDR1 is WSHSY and CDR2 is SAAADI in the germline V gene. The CDR3 bases are TGCGCCAGCAGTGATCCCGGTGATACGCAGTATTTT. Translation: CASSDPGDTQYF.

The J gene is TRBJ1-5, the V gene TRBV29-1, with D possibly TRBD1 on 5 matching bases. This CDR3 spans 14 amino acids. V lost 4 bases, J lost 9 bases, and 19 bases lay in between. From germline, CDR1 is SQVTM and CDR2 ANQGSEA. CDR3 nucleotides: TGCAGCGTTGCCGGACCGTCGGCCGGGGGGCCCCAGCATTTT. Translating gives CSVAGPSAGGPQHF.

This clonotype occurred many times. The V call is TRBV6-2 or TRBV6-3, the J call TRBJ2-7, with D possibly being TRBD1 or TRBD2 (5 bases each). The germline V gene encodes CDR1 MNHEY and CDR2 SVGEGT. Between the trimmed V and J ends, which lost 7 bases and 7 bases, there was a span of 14 bases. CDR3 length: 12 residues. In DNA, the CDR3 is TGTGCCAGCAATAAGGGACCGCTGGAGCAGTACTTC. It translates to CASNKGPLEQYF.

The chain employs TRBV5-1 and TRBJ2-2; D gene ambiguous. Germline assignment: CDR1 SGHRS and CDR2 YFSETQ. V lost 0 bases and J 5 bases, leaving 11 bases between the germline ends. The CDR3 covers 15 residues. The CDR3 sequence is CASSLGDVETGELFF. Here the CDR3 DNA reads TGCGCCAGCAGCTTGGGCGACGTCGAAACCGGGGAGCTGTTTTTT.

The gene calls are TRBV7-9 and TRBJ1-2, with TRBD1 identical over 7 bases. The V gene end was trimmed by 4 bases and the J gene end by 5 bases; junction bases not matched to a gene: 7. Germline assignment: CDR1 SEHNR and CDR2 FQNEAQ (reference sequence). The CDR3 length is 14 residues. CDR3 amino acids: CASSSTGKDYGYTF. The DNA of the CDR3 is TGTGCCAGCAGCTCGACAGGGAAGGATTATGGCTACACCTTC.

CDR3: CASSFRGWQPQHF. In DNA form, the CDR3 reads TGTGCCAGCAGTTTCCGGGGTTGGCAGCCCCAGCATTTT. V usage is TRBV28 and J usage is TRBJ1-5; no clear D. The CDR3 loop spans 13 amino acids. With 3 bases removed from V and 7 bases from J, the gap between germline ends came to 10 bases. Germline CDR1 MDHEN, CDR2 SYDVKM.

This clonotype has at least ten counts. The chain joins TRBV20-1 to TRBJ2-3, with 9 bases lining up with TRBD2. In germline, CDR1 is DFQATT, CDR2 SNEGSKA (reference sequence). The V gene end was trimmed by 0 bases and the J gene end by 2 bases; junction bases not matched to a gene: 6. This CDR3 region has 16 residues. Here the CDR3 DNA reads TGCAGTGCTAGAGATAGTAGCGGGGGTTTCACAGATACGCAGTATTTT. Translation gives CSARDSSGGFTDTQYF.

This clonotype was picked up a small number of times. CDR3 in amino acids: CASSLESGTSQLAQYF. In nucleotides, the CDR3 is TGTGCCAGCAGCTTAGAATCCGGGACTAGTCAGCTCGCGCAGTATTTT. The chain links TRBV7-2 to TRBJ2-3, with 8 bases fitting TRBD2. The V and J ends lost 1 base and 10 bases, in that order; junction bases with no gene match: 13. Germline V lookup: CDR1 SGHTA, CDR2 FQGNSA. CDR3 length: 16 residues. Full variable domain (missing parts from reference TRBV7-2 and TRBJ2-3): GAGVSQSPSNKVTEKGKDVELRCDPISGHTALYWYRQSLGQGLEFLIYFQGNSAPDKSGLPSDRFSAERTGGSVSTLTIQRTQQEDSAVYLCASSLESGTSQLAQYFGPGTRLTVL.